Reported below is one TCR beta chain. This sample was taken from a study of blood T cell repertoires in COVID-19. For the study at large: Researchers got acute and convalescent COVID-19 samples from the United States, Italy and Spain. PBMCs, B-cell-depleted T cells, or T cells were the source of the cDNA or gDNA that made up the material.

Per the authors' pipeline: Scientists estimated how many nucleated cells there were by amplifying reference gene primers. Generated by immunoSEQ multiplex PCR, the TCRdb table keeps only in-frame clones and is missing some. D and trimming were read from the DNA, whereas the V and J calls and clone size are those reported in that table. The data hold under 130,000 clones, with about four fifths observed a single time. Germline CDR1 reads LNHDA; CDR2 reads SQIVND (reference sequence). Trimming removed 7 bases from V and 8 bases from J, with 23 bases in between. The CDR3 runs to 15 residues. The chain combines TRBV19 with TRBJ1-2, with D perhaps matching TRBD1 (5 bases). This TCR came from a human donor in a cohort sampled during active COVID-19. The sequenced sample consisted of peripheral blood. The CDR3 here is CASMTLTDPFQGYTF. The CDR3 DNA reads as TGTGCCAGTATGACCTTGACAGATCCTTTTCAGGGCTACACCTTC.